These 15 T cell receptor beta chains were all obtained from the same sample, sequenced in a study of T cell changes during pregnancy in multiple sclerosis. Method: immunoSEQ multiplex PCR; TCRdb's copy keeps in-frame clones and lacks some. Among 25,000 to 35,000 clones listed, roughly 86% were seen once. The starting material was CD8+ T cells from peripheral blood mononuclear cells, obtained in the second trimester of pregnancy. These receptor sequences come from a female donor with multiple sclerosis, enrolled in a pregnancy study.

The rearrangement joins TRBV2 to TRBJ2-2, with 9 bases matching TRBD1. CDR3 length: 15 amino acids. V lost 8 bases and J lost 2; bases outside the gene matches: 6. CDR1 and CDR2 (germline): SNHLY, FYNNEI. CDR3 protein: CASYPGQGNTGELFF. The CDR3 coding sequence is TGTGCCAGCTACCCGGGACAGGGAAACACCGGGGAGCTGTTTTTT.

The chain uses TRBV9 and TRBJ1-2; 9 nucleotides line up with TRBD1. V shed 0 bases and J 8 bases; nucleotides not matched to a gene: 8. This CDR3 comprises 15 residues. Germline loops: CDR1 SGDLS, CDR2 YYNGEE. CDR3 residues: CASSVARTGAGGYTF. For the CDR3, the DNA is TGTGCCAGCAGCGTAGCCCGGACAGGGGCGGGGGGCTACACCTTC.

V gene TRBV19 combines with J gene TRBJ2-7; TRBD2 might be the D (5 bases). Germline V gene sequence: CDR1 LNHDA, CDR2 SQIVND (reference sequence). The CDR3 extends over 14 amino acids. V lost 4 bases and J lost 2, with 12 bases in between. Here the CDR3 reads CASSKTSSTYEQYF. The CDR3 DNA is TGTGCCAGTAGTAAAACTAGTTCAACCTACGAGCAGTACTTC.

The rearrangement joins TRBV4-3 to TRBJ1-6; D gene uncertain. With 3 bases removed from V and 3 bases from J, the gap between germline ends came to 12 bases. Germline CDR1 is LGHNA and CDR2 is YSLEER. The CDR3 has 16 residues. The CDR3 sequence: CASSQSLINYNSPLHF. CDR3 nucleotide sequence: TGCGCCAGCAGCCAGAGCCTTATAAACTATAATTCACCCCTCCACTTT.

The CDR3 loop reads CASRQTGEKLFF. The CDR3, as DNA: TGTGCCAGCAGGCAGACAGGTGAAAAACTGTTTTTT. This chain connects TRBV27 to TRBJ1-4; perhaps TRBD1 as D (6 bases). This CDR3 comprises 12 residues. Germline CDR1 and CDR2: MNHEY and SMNVEV (reference sequence). Trimming shortened V by 6 bases and J by 7 bases, and 9 bases separated the two germline ends.

The rearrangement links TRBV2 to TRBJ2-5; the D gene is possibly TRBD2 (5 bases). Trimming cost V 0 bases and J 2 bases, with 10 bases left between them. Germline V gene data show CDR1 as SNHLY and CDR2 as FYNNEI. This CDR3 is built from 15 residues. The CDR3 reads CASSEARALQETQYF. CDR3 coding DNA: TGTGCCAGCAGTGAAGCGCGGGCACTTCAAGAGACCCAGTACTTC. Combining the CDR3 with reference TRBV2 and TRBJ2-5 gives the whole variable domain EPEVTQTPSHQVTQMGQEVILRCVPISNHLYFYWYRQILGQKVEFLVSFYNNEISEKSEIFDDQFSVERPDGSNFTLKIRSTKLEDSAMYFCASSEARALQETQYFGPGTRLLVL.

J is TRBJ2-5 and V is TRBV5-1; TRBD2 aligns across 8 bases. From germline, CDR1 is SGHRS and CDR2 YFSETQ. J gave up 6 bases and V 4 bases, and 11 bases lay outside the gene matches. The CDR3 extends over 15 amino acids. CDR3 DNA sequence: TGCGCCAGCAGCCTAGTGGCCGGGGGGGCGAAGACCCAGTACTTC. Translating gives CASSLVAGGAKTQYF.

The rearrangement links TRBV9 to TRBJ2-6; weak D call: TRBD1 (6 bases). From germline, CDR1 is SGDLS and CDR2 YYNGEE. V lost 1 base, J lost 4 bases, and 6 bases lay in between. The length of the CDR3 is 14 residues. This CDR3 is CASSVQGGANVLTF. CDR3 DNA: TGTGCCAGCAGCGTACAGGGGGGGGCCAACGTCCTGACTTTC.

This clone was found once. The chain links TRBV6-1 to TRBJ2-1, with TRBD2 matching 10 bases. V gave up 1 base and J gave up 7 bases; unmatched junction bases: 4. The CDR3 is 15 amino acids. Germline values: CDR1 MNHNS, CDR2 SASEGT. CDR3: CASSEDSGGPNEQFF. CDR3 sequence (DNA): TGTGCCAGCAGTGAAGATAGCGGGGGGCCTAATGAGCAGTTCTTC.

This chain uses TRBV11-3 with TRBJ1-5; 9 nucleotides align to TRBD1. Germline loops: CDR1 SGHNT, CDR2 YENEEA. With 1 base clipped from V and 6 bases from J, the junction kept 13 bases outside the gene matches. The length of the CDR3 is 18 residues. Here the CDR3 reads CASSLGIRTGDNTQPQHF. The CDR3 bases are TGTGCCAGCAGCTTAGGAATTAGGACAGGGGATAACACTCAGCCCCAGCATTTT. Full variable domain (remainder filled in from reference TRBV11-3 and TRBJ1-5): EAGVVQSPRYKIIEKKQPVAFWCNPISGHNTLYWYLQNLGQGPELLIRYENEEAVDDSQLPKDRFSAERLKGVDSTLKIQPAELGDSAVYLCASSLGIRTGDNTQPQHFGDGTRLSIL.

This clone was detected a few times. This rearrangement joins TRBV6-4 to TRBJ2-3; 10 bases fit TRBD2. The V gene end was trimmed by 4 bases and the J gene end by 1 base; junction bases not matched to a gene: 2. This CDR3 is 15 amino acids long. Per the germline V gene, CDR1 is MRHNA and CDR2 is SNTAGT. CDR3 in amino acids: CASSVTSGGTDTQYF. CDR3 bases: TGTGCCAGCAGTGTTACTAGCGGGGGCACAGATACGCAGTATTTT.

The gene calls are TRBV2 and TRBJ1-4; D remains unclear. Trimming stripped 4 bases from V and 5 bases from J, with 8 bases between. This CDR3 is 13 amino acids long. Germline loops: CDR1 SNHLY, CDR2 FYNNEI. CDR3 residues: CASSGEYNEKLFF. The DNA for the CDR3 is TGTGCCAGCAGTGGAGAGTACAATGAAAAACTGTTTTTT.

The chain recombines TRBV7-9 with TRBJ1-2, with TRBD1 identical over 7 bases. CDR1 is SEHNR, CDR2 FQNEAQ, per germline (reference sequence). The trim removed 6 bases at V and 2 bases at J, leaving 6 bases unmatched. CDR3 length equals 14 residues. The CDR3 spells CASSPPGQNYGYTF. CDR3 nucleotides: TGTGCCAGCAGTCCTCCGGGACAGAACTATGGCTACACCTTC.

This clone was seen ten or more times. The chain combines TRBV6-1 with TRBJ1-3, with 8 positions matching TRBD1. CDR1 and CDR2 from the germline V gene are MNHNS and SASEGT. The ends lost 6 bases at V and 2 bases at J; junction bases unmatched: 6. CDR3 size: 15 residues. The CDR3: CASSQGAEAGNTIYF. CDR3 coding DNA: TGTGCCAGCAGCCAGGGGGCTGAAGCTGGAAACACCATATATTTT.

This chain joins TRBV27 and TRBJ2-7; 8 nucleotides agree with TRBD2. The CDR3 is made up of 13 amino acids. J was trimmed by 3 bases and V by 5 bases; bases with no gene match: 3. CDR1 is MNHEY, CDR2 SMNVEV, per germline (reference sequence). The CDR3 nucleotides read TGTGCCAGCAGTATAGCGGGGCTCTACGAGCAGTACTTC. Protein sequence: CASSIAGLYEQYF.